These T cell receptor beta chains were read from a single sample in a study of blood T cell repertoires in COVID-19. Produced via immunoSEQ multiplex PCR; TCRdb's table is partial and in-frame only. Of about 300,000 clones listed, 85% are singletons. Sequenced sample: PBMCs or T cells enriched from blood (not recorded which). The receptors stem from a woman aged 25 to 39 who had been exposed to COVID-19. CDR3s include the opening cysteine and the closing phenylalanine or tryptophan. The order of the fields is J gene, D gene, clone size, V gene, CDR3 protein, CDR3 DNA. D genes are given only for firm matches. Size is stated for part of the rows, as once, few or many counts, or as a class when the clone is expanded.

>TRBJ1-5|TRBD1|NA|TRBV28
CASRFTDRGINQPQHF
TGTGCCAGCAGATTCACGGACAGGGGGATCAATCAGCCCCAGCATTTT
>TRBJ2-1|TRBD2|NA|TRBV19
CASSAGGARINEQFF
TGTGCCAGTAGCGCCGGGGGGGCCCGAATCAATGAGCAGTTCTTC
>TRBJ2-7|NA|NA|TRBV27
CASSSPTTGRPYEQYF
TGTGCCAGCAGCTCTCCTACCACAGGGAGACCCTACGAGCAGTACTTC
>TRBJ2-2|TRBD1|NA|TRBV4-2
CASSQAGTGYTGELFF
TGTGCCAGCAGCCAAGCCGGGACAGGTTACACCGGGGAGCTGTTTTTT
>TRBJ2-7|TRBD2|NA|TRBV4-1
CASSQEGIAGEEQYF
TGCGCCAGCAGCCAAGAGGGAATAGCGGGAGAGGAGCAGTACTTC
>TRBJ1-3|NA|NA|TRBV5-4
CASSLAGGGNTIYF
TGTGCCAGCAGCTTGGCCGGGGGAGGAAACACCATATATTTT
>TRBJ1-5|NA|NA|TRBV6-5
CASNITGYSNQPQHF
TGTGCCAGCAATATAACAGGGTATAGCAATCAGCCCCAGCATTTT
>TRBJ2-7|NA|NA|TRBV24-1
CATNRRVTYEQYF
TGTGCCACCAATCGGCGGGTTACTTACGAGCAGTACTTC
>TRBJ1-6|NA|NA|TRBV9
CASRLKGDPLSPLHF
TGTGCCAGCAGACTAAAGGGAGACCCACTCTCACCCCTCCACTTT
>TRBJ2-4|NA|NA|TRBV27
CASSLVAGRGLAKNIQYF
TGTGCCAGCAGTTTGGTTGCTGGGCGCGGGTTGGCCAAAAACATTCAGTACTTC
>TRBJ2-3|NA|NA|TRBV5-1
CASSLENFSTDTQYF
TGCGCCAGCAGCTTGGAAAATTTCTCCACAGATACGCAGTATTTT
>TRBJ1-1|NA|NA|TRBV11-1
CASSIRALANTEAFF
TGTGCCAGCAGCATCAGGGCCTTAGCGAACACTGAAGCTTTCTTT
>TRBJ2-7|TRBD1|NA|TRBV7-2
CASSETGGSYEQYF
TGTGCCAGCAGCGAGACAGGGGGATCCTACGAGCAGTACTTC
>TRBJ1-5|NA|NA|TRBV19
CASSIQGKAQPQHF
TGTGCCAGTAGTATACAGGGTAAGGCTCAGCCCCAGCATTTT
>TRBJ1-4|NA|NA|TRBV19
CASSPREAMPPNEKLFF
TGTGCCAGTAGCCCCAGGGAGGCGATGCCGCCTAATGAAAAACTGTTTTTT
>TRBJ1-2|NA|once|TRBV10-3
CAISESEKRGGYTF
TGTGCCATCAGTGAGTCGGAGAAAAGAGGTGGCTACACCTTC
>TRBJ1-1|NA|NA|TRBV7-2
CASSLYKGYTEAFF
TGTGCCAGCAGCTTATATAAGGGGTACACTGAAGCTTTCTTT
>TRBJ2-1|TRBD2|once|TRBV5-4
CASSPVPAGGTWNEQFF
TGTGCCAGCAGCCCCGTCCCCGCGGGAGGGACTTGGAATGAGCAGTTCTTC
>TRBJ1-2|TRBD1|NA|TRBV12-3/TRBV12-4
CASTLDRDGYTF
TGTGCCAGCACTCTAGACAGGGACGGCTACACCTTC
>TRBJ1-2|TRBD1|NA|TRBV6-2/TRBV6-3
CASSSDRDRSYGYTF
TGTGCCAGCAGTTCAGACCGGGACAGGTCCTATGGCTACACCTTC
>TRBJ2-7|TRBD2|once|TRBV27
CASSLLMTSGRYEQYF
TGTGCCAGCAGTTTATTAATGACTAGCGGGAGATACGAGCAGTACTTC
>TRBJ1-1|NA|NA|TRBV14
CASSPGLRNTEAFF
TGTGCCAGCAGCCCCGGACTGCGGAACACTGAAGCTTTCTTT
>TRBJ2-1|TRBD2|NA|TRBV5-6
CASSLVLAGGGNEQFF
TGTGCCAGCAGCTTGGTACTAGCGGGAGGGGGGAATGAGCAGTTCTTC
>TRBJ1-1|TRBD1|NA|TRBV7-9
CASSLQGAGTEAFF
TGTGCCAGCAGCCTTCAGGGGGCGGGCACTGAAGCTTTCTTT
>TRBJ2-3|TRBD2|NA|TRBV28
CASSLGLAVTDRQYF
TGTGCCAGCAGTTTAGGACTAGCGGTCACAGATAGGCAGTATTTT
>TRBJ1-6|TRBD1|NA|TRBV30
CASTGGFDSPLHF
TGTGCCTCGACAGGGGGCTTCGATTCACCCCTCCACTTT
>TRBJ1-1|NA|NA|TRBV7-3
CASSVGQAPPEGEAFF
TGTGCCAGCAGCGTGGGGCAGGCGCCTCCGGAGGGTGAAGCTTTCTTT
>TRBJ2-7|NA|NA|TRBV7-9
CASSIGGPTSYEQYF
TGTGCCAGCAGCATCGGGGGTCCTACATCCTACGAGCAGTACTTC
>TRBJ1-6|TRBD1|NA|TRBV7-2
CASSPQTGSGSPLHF
TGTGCCAGCAGCCCCCAGACAGGGTCAGGTTCACCCCTCCACTTT
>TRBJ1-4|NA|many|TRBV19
CASSIVQVLNEKLFF
TGTGCCAGTAGTATCGTTCAGGTTCTCAATGAAAAACTGTTTTTT
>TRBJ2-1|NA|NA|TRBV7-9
CASSPRDGRNEQFF
TGTGCCAGCAGCCCCCGGGATGGGAGGAATGAGCAGTTCTTC
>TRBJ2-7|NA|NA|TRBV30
CAWSMPDRRGEQYF
TGTGCCTGGAGTATGCCGGACAGGAGGGGCGAGCAGTACTTC
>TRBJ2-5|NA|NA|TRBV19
CASSRQALQETQYF
TGTGCCAGTTCTAGACAGGCCCTCCAAGAGACCCAGTACTTC
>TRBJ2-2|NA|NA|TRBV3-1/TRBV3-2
CASSQGGRGTGELFF
TGTGCCAGCAGCCAAGGGGGGCGAGGGACCGGGGAGCTGTTTTTT
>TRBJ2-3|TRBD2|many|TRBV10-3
CAISDNLAGGNTDTQYF
TGTGCCATCAGCGATAATCTAGCGGGAGGGAACACAGATACGCAGTATTTT
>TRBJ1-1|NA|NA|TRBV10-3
CATRTVGYLTEAFF
TGTGCCACTCGGACTGTGGGGTACCTCACTGAAGCTTTCTTT
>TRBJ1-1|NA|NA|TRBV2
CASIVEGLEAFF
TGTGCCAGCATAGTGGAGGGACTCGAAGCTTTCTTT
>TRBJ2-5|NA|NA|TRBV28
CASSFVSSPQETQYF
TGTGCCAGCAGTTTCGTAAGCTCCCCCCAAGAGACCCAGTACTTC
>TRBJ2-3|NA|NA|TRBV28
CASSIRHGPTDTQYF
TGTGCCAGCAGTATCAGACATGGTCCCACAGATACGCAGTATTTT
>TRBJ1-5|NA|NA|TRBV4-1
CASSQDRGQLNQPQHF
TGCGCCAGCAGCCAAGATAGGGGCCAGCTAAATCAGCCCCAGCATTTT
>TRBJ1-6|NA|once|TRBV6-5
CASSLGGFNSPLHF
TGTGCCAGCAGTTTGGGAGGATTTAATTCACCCCTCCACTTT
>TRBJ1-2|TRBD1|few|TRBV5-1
CASSGDSYGYTF
TGCGCCAGCAGCGGGGACAGCTATGGCTACACCTTC
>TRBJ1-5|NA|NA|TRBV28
CASSLGQGLQPQHF
TGTGCCAGCAGTTTGGGGCAGGGCCTACAGCCCCAGCATTTT
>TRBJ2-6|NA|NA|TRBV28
CASRLTGPGANVLTF
TGTGCCAGCAGACTAACAGGGCCAGGGGCCAACGTCCTGACTTTC
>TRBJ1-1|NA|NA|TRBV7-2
CASSLDTGVRPEAFF
TGTGCCAGCAGCTTAGATACCGGGGTTAGGCCTGAAGCTTTCTTT
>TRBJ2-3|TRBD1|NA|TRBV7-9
CASSPIQGPRTDTQYF
TGTGCCAGCAGCCCTATACAGGGGCCCCGAACAGATACGCAGTATTTT